The 26 T cell receptor beta chains reported below all come from one sample, sequenced in a study of Graves' ophthalmopathy and Graves' hyperthyroidism. Scientists amplified the TCR beta CDR3 regions from RNA transcripts. The authors performed first-round RT-PCR with HTBI primers and then a second-round multiplex PCR. TCRdb analysed the multiplex PCR reads with MiXCR anew, one entry per CDR3 protein. The sample includes about 550,000 distinct CDR3 sequences, under 40% of them seen just once. The sequenced sample consisted of peripheral blood or thyroid tissue (not recorded which). The source is an adult man with Graves' hyperthyroidism.

The V call is TRBV20-1, the J call TRBJ2-2; TRBD2 matches 11 bases. Germline V lookup: CDR1 DFQATT, CDR2 SNEGSKA (reference sequence). V gave up 1 base and J gave up 4 bases; unmatched junction bases: 11. This CDR3 comprises 18 residues. The CDR3 coding sequence is TGCAGTGCTAGAGGCGGGACTAGCGGTACGGCACTCACCGGGGAGCTGTTTTTT. This codes for CSARGGTSGTALTGELFF.

This clonotype was seen repeatedly, ten times or more. The gene calls are TRBV7-2 and TRBJ2-7; no clear D. Germline V gives CDR1 SGHTA, CDR2 FQGNSA. The V gene lost 1 base and the J gene lost 0 bases, with 16 bases spanning the gap. This CDR3 region has 17 residues. CDR3 in DNA: TGTGCCAGCAGCTTAGTGTTCGGGCAGACCAGCTCCTACGAGCAGTACTTC. This codes for CASSLVFGQTSSYEQYF.

The CDR3 here is CSARVPGQGWYEQYF. The DNA for the CDR3 is TGCAGTGCTAGAGTCCCCGGGCAGGGCTGGTACGAGCAGTACTTC. The chain links TRBV20-1 to TRBJ2-7, with D perhaps matching TRBD1 (5 bases). The CDR3 totals 15 residues. The germline CDR1 and CDR2 sequences are DFQATT and SNEGSKA (reference sequence). The ends were cut back, 1 base at V and 4 bases at J, with 17 bases in the middle.

The table lists this clonotype with many counts. This rearrangement joins TRBV25-1 to TRBJ2-6; the D is unclear. The CDR3 spans 13 residues. The germline V gene encodes CDR1 MGHDK and CDR2 SYGVNS. V was trimmed by 4 bases and J by 3 bases, leaving 4 bases between them. The CDR3 region is CASSGVGANVLTF. The CDR3 DNA sequence: TGTGCCAGCAGTGGGGTTGGGGCCAACGTCCTGACTTTC.

The J gene is TRBJ1-5, the V gene TRBV29-1; the D gene is possibly TRBD1 (6 bases). CDR1 is SQVTM, CDR2 ANQGSEA, per germline. The germline V and J ends were trimmed by 8 bases and 0 bases, with 17 bases remaining between them. The CDR3 is 15 residues long. The CDR3 region is CSLGAGTHSNQPQHF. In DNA form, the CDR3 reads TGCAGCTTGGGGGCAGGAACCCATAGCAATCAGCCCCAGCATTTT.

The chain recombines TRBV24-1 with TRBJ1-3; possible D gene TRBD1, 6 bases. Looked up from germline, CDR1 is KGHDR and CDR2 is SFDVKD. The CDR3 totals 16 residues. Trimming cost V 5 bases and J 0 bases, with 13 bases left between them. The CDR3 loop reads CATSVSGASSGNTIYF. CDR3 nucleotides: TGTGCCACCAGTGTGTCAGGGGCGAGCTCTGGAAACACCATATATTTT.

This clonotype appeared many times. The chain uses TRBV19 and TRBJ1-1; TRBD1 matches at 7 bases. This CDR3 contains 15 residues. V was pared by 5 bases and J by 0 bases, with 6 bases of the junction left unmatched. Germline values: CDR1 LNHDA, CDR2 SQIVND (reference sequence). CDR3 sequence: CASSEGQIMNTEAFF. CDR3 DNA: TGTGCCAGTAGTGAGGGACAGATCATGAACACTGAAGCTTTCTTT.

This chain links TRBV7-3 with TRBJ1-3, with D possibly TRBD1 on 5 matching bases. With 3 bases removed from V and 0 bases from J, the gap between germline ends came to 12 bases. Germline-derived CDR1 and CDR2 are SGHTA and FQGTGA. This CDR3 has 16 amino acids. The CDR3: CASSFLGDASGNTIYF. The DNA for the CDR3 is TGTGCCAGCAGCTTTCTCGGGGACGCCTCTGGAAACACCATATATTTT.

This clonotype was seen a few times. V is TRBV4-1 and J is TRBJ2-2; possible D gene TRBD2, 5 bases. Germline lookup yields CDR1 MGHRA and CDR2 YSYEKL. Between the trimmed V and J ends, which lost 3 bases and 1 base, there was a span of 12 bases. This CDR3 region has 16 residues. The CDR3 is CASSHVWSGNTGELFF. The CDR3 DNA is TGCGCCAGCAGCCACGTCTGGAGCGGGAACACCGGGGAGCTGTTTTTT.

This clonotype was picked up many times. The rearrangement joins TRBV7-2 to TRBJ2-7; 8 bases agree with TRBD1. Germline V gene data show CDR1 as SGHTA and CDR2 as FQGNSA. This CDR3 region has 17 residues. With 5 bases clipped from V and 6 bases from J, the junction kept 18 bases outside the gene matches. The DNA of the CDR3 is TGTGCCAGCAGCCTCGAGCCTTCCGGGACAGGACTATTCGAGCAGTACTTC. It translates to CASSLEPSGTGLFEQYF.

In its sample, this clonotype was seen a few times. The genes are TRBV19 and TRBJ1-5; D gene unclear. V was cut by 2 bases and J by 2 bases, with 7 bases left in between. The CDR3 runs to 14 residues. The germline gives CDR1 LNHDA, CDR2 SQIVND (reference sequence). The CDR3 region has the DNA TGTGCCAGTAGTATAATGTGGCGCAATCAGCCCCAGCATTTT. Translated: CASSIMWRNQPQHF.

As for this clonotype: Just one base apart from a much larger clone, this may be a read error. V usage is TRBV9 and J usage is TRBJ2-2; D is unresolved. This CDR3 contains 13 residues. Germline CDR1 is SGDLS and CDR2 is YYNGEE. The germline V and J ends were trimmed by 0 bases and 9 bases, with 9 bases remaining between them. The CDR3 is CASSVAFARELFF. The CDR3 DNA follows: TGTGCCAGCAGCGTAGCTTTTGCCAGGGAGCTGTTTTTT.

Ten or more counts support this clonotype. The chain recombines TRBV20-1 with TRBJ2-7; D is unclear. Germline assignment: CDR1 DFQATT and CDR2 SNEGSKA (reference sequence). The CDR3 covers 13 residues. Trimming shortened V by 1 base and J by 0 bases, and 7 bases separated the two germline ends. The CDR3 here is CSARADFSYEQYF. Written as DNA, the CDR3 is TGCAGTGCTAGAGCTGACTTCTCCTACGAGCAGTACTTC.

This clonotype was seen repeatedly, ten times or more. This chain uses TRBV7-9 with TRBJ2-3, with 9 bases matching TRBD1. The CDR3 loop spans 15 amino acids. Germline V gene lookup returns CDR1 SEHNR and CDR2 FQNEAQ (reference sequence). The J segment lost 5 bases and the V segment lost 5 bases, leaving 8 bases of the junction unmatched. The CDR3 sequence is CASSPTSDRGDTQYF. The CDR3 DNA follows: TGTGCCAGCAGCCCCACTTCGGACAGGGGAGATACGCAGTATTTT.

The chain has TRBV7-3 and TRBJ2-7; TRBD1 matches 8 bases. J was trimmed by 7 bases and V by 3 bases; bases with no gene match: 5. The CDR3 covers 13 residues. Germline lookup yields CDR1 SGHTA and CDR2 FQGTGA. The CDR3 nucleotides read TGTGCCAGCAGCTTTTCAGGGGGCAAGGAGCAGTACTTC. As protein: CASSFSGGKEQYF.

With regard to this clonotype: A clone one base away is much larger, so this may be a read error. CDR3 nucleotide sequence: TGTGCCAGCAGCTTAGCGTCGTCAGGGTCGGGAGGAGGGGCTTTCTTT. Its protein is CASSLASSGSGGGAFF. The chain couples TRBV7-9 to TRBJ1-1; perhaps TRBD1 as D (5 bases). Trimming took off 0 bases at V and 11 bases at J, with 22 bases between the two ends. CDR1 is SEHNR and CDR2 is FQNEAQ in the germline V gene (reference sequence). This CDR3 has 16 residues.

J is TRBJ2-5 and V is TRBV2; 8 bases fit TRBD1. The CDR3 consists of 13 residues. The V gene's germline CDR1 is SNHLY and CDR2 FYNNEI. V lost 6 bases to trimming and J lost 7 bases; unmatched junction nucleotides: 7. CDR3 nucleotide sequence: TGTGCCAGCAGCGCGACAGGGGCAGTGACCCAGTACTTC. Residues: CASSATGAVTQYF.

Comment on this clonotype: With a much larger clone just one base away, this may be a read error. The chain joins TRBV7-2 to TRBJ2-5; D possibly corresponds to TRBD2 (6 bases). Germline loops: CDR1 SGHTA, CDR2 FQGNSA. Deletions cut 1 base from V and 1 base from J, with 10 bases between. The CDR3 length is 15 residues. The CDR3 bases are TGTGCCAGCAGCTTAGGGGCGGGGCCCCAAGAGACCCAGTACTTC. Residues: CASSLGAGPQETQYF.

The genes are TRBV7-3 and TRBJ2-3; TRBD2 might be the D (6 bases). The CDR3 sequence is 15 residues long. The germline CDR1 and CDR2 sequences are SGHTA and FQGTGA. V was cut by 5 bases and J by 2 bases, with 14 bases left in between. The CDR3 nucleotides read TGTGCCAGCAGCAAACGGGAGCGGAACACAGATACGCAGTATTTT. Its protein is CASSKRERNTDTQYF.

The chain joins TRBV7-8 to TRBJ2-5, with 7 bases matching TRBD1. The CDR3 sequence is 14 residues long. Germline V gene sequence: CDR1 SGHVS, CDR2 FQNEAQ. V was clipped by 0 bases and J by 6 bases; unmatched bases: 4. This CDR3 is CASSLAGQPQTQYF. The DNA of the CDR3 is TGTGCCAGCAGCTTAGCGGGACAGCCCCAGACCCAGTACTTC.

Notes on this clonotype: Since the CDR3 does not end with the conserved phenylalanine or tryptophan, this likely comes from a read error. This chain joins TRBV5-1 and TRBJ2-7; D call uncertain. The CDR3 extends over 15 amino acids. The germline V gene encodes CDR1 SGHRS and CDR2 YFSETQ. The ends were cut back, 0 bases at V and 6 bases at J, with 16 bases in the middle. The CDR3 is CASSLGRTYLSEQYS. In nucleotides, the CDR3 is TGCGCCAGCAGCTTGGGCCGAACCTACCTTAGCGAGCAGTACTCC.

DNA for the CDR3: TGCAGCGTTGCTCCATCCTACAATGAGCAGTTCTTC. As protein: CSVAPSYNEQFF. The gene calls are TRBV29-1 and TRBJ2-1, with D uncertain. The CDR3 is 12 residues long. Germline V CDR1 and CDR2: SQVTM, ANQGSEA. Trimming removed 4 bases from V and 1 base from J, with 5 bases in between.

This clonotype turned up a few times. This chain links TRBV10-3 with TRBJ2-5; 10 nucleotides agree with TRBD2. The CDR3 is 15 residues long. In germline, CDR1 is ENHRY, CDR2 SYGVKD. V shed 11 bases, J shed 1 base, and the junction held 10 bases outside the gene matches. CDR3 nucleotide sequence: TGTGCCTCGAACTTAGCGGGAGGCGTCCAAGAGACCCAGTACTTC. Residues: CASNLAGGVQETQYF.

This clonotype was seen many times. The chain combines TRBV25-1 with TRBJ1-1; no firm D call. Between the trimmed V and J ends, which lost 2 bases and 4 bases, there was a span of 11 bases. Germline V lookup: CDR1 MGHDK, CDR2 SYGVNS. The CDR3 totals 14 residues. CDR3 sequence: CASSEHTGSTEAFF. DNA for the CDR3: TGTGCCAGCAGTGAACATACGGGTTCCACTGAAGCTTTCTTT.

In its sample, this clonotype was seen many times. The V and J genes are TRBV12-3 or TRBV12-4 and TRBJ1-3; no clear D. This CDR3 spans 14 amino acids. V dropped 5 bases and J dropped 0 bases, with 8 bases sitting between them. In DNA form, the CDR3 reads TGTGCCAGCAGTCCACAGTTCTCTGGAAACACCATATATTTT. As protein: CASSPQFSGNTIYF.

This clonotype has ten or more counts. CDR3 sequence reads: CSAREDHKTYEQYF. Here the CDR3 DNA reads TGCAGTGCTAGAGAAGACCATAAAACCTACGAGCAGTACTTC. V and J are TRBV20-1 and TRBJ2-7, with D unclear. V was trimmed by 0 bases and J by 2 bases, leaving 11 bases between them. Germline V gene lookup returns CDR1 DFQATT and CDR2 SNEGSKA (reference sequence). CDR3 length: 14 amino acids.